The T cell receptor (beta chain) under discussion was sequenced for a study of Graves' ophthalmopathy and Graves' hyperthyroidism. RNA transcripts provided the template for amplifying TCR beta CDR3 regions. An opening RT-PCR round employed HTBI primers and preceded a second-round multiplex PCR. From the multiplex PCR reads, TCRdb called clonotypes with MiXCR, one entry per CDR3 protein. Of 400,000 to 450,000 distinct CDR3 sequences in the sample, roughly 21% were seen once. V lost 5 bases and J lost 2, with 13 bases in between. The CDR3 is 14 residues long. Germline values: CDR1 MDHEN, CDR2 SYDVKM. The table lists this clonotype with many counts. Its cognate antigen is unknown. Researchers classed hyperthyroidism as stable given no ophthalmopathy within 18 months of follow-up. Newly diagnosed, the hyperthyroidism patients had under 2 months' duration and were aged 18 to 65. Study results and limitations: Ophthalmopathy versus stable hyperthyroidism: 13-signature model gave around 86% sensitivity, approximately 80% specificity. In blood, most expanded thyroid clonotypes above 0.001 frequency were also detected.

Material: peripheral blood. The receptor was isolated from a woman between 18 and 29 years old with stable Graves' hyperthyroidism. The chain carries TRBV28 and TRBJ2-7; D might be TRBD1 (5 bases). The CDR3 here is CASSEAGKAYEQYF. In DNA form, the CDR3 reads TGTGCCAGCAGTGAGGCAGGGAAAGCCTACGAGCAGTACTTC.